This TCR beta chain was sequenced for a study of cytomegalovirus exposure and HLA in healthy donors. Study outcomes and limitations: Most subjects' HLA-A and HLA-B alleles were reportedly predicted from TCR beta sequences. Generally TCR sequences proved uncommon, though certain public TCRs appeared in numerous donors. Further analysis, carried out later, found HLA-associated TCR beta chains more clonally expanded than equally common other chains.

This clone has a handful of counts. Its antigen is undetermined. This CDR3 comprises 16 residues. J was trimmed by 1 base and V by 11 bases; bases with no gene match: 11. Germline CDR1 reads SEHNR; CDR2 reads FQNEAQ (reference sequence). Primers included in the PCR were 60 Vbeta and 13 Jbeta primers. Measured with immunoSEQ multiplex PCR; TCRdb has only the in-frame clones, and not every one. The sample has 150,000 or so clones; around 80% are singletons. The rearrangement links TRBV7-9 to TRBJ2-1; 10 bases map to TRBD2. This sequence originates from a woman aged 40-49 years in good health and CMV-seronegative. Sequencing was performed on PBMCs. CDR3 sequence reads: CAGQGLAGASYNEQFF. CDR3 nucleotides: TGTGCCGGACAAGGGCTAGCGGGAGCTTCCTACAATGAGCAGTTCTTC.